This T cell receptor (beta chain) derives from a study of spatial heterogeneity in lung cancer. The sample's time point: sample taken at primary tumor resection. Material for sequencing was whole RNA from tumor, nontumor lung or frozen PBMC, left unsorted. The V gene's germline CDR1 is MDHEN and CDR2 SYDVKM. The CDR3 length is 17 residues. Trimming cost V 4 bases and J 3 bases; bases outside gene matches: 10. TCRdb analysed the 5' RACE reads with MiXCR anew, one entry per CDR3 protein. Of under 25,000 distinct CDR3 sequences listed, less than 6% are singletons. The chain couples TRBV28 to TRBJ2-3; 10 nucleotides line up with TRBD2. This receptor was taken from a male donor with early-stage non-small cell lung cancer. This material consisted of PBMCs, taken at surgery. CDR3 sequence reads: CASSSISKAGGTDTQYF. The CDR3 DNA sequence: TGTGCCAGCAGTTCCATATCCAAAGCGGGAGGGACAGATACGCAGTATTTT. The full variable domain, completed using reference TRBV28 and TRBJ2-3, is DVKVTQSSRYLVKRTGEKVFLECVQDMDHENMFWYRQDPGLGLRLIYFSYDVKMKEKGDIPEGYSVSREKKERFSLILESASTNQTSMYLCASSSISKAGGTDTQYFGPGTRLTVL.